This record concerns one T cell receptor (beta chain) sequence. Its target is not known. Data came from immunoSEQ multiplex PCR; TCRdb stores just in-frame clones and leaves some out. The data contain 35,000 to 50,000 clones, approximately 78% of them singletons. J was trimmed by 3 bases and V by 6 bases; bases with no gene match: 11. The CDR3 runs 15 residues. CDR1 is MGHRA, CDR2 YSYEKL, per germline. This record belongs to a study of STAT3 mutations in large granular lymphocyte leukemia. Notes on the study in general: At least one immunodominant TCR beta clonotype appeared in every T-cell large granular lymphocyte leukemia patient.

This chain joins TRBV4-1 and TRBJ2-7; 7 bases line up with TRBD1. The sequenced sample consisted of PBMCs. This TCR was sampled from a human donor with T large granular lymphocyte leukemia. Some clones in this sample may be carry-over from other donors' samples. CDR3 amino acids: CASSPTTGVSYEQYV. The CDR3 DNA sequence: TGCGCCAGCAGTCCTACTACAGGGGTAAGCTACGAGCAGTACGTC.